Below, one T cell receptor (beta chain) is given with its context. Trimming stripped 5 bases from V and 8 bases from J, with 19 bases between. Germline assignment: CDR1 MDHEN and CDR2 SYDVKM. This CDR3 has 15 residues. This sample is part of a study of blood T cell repertoires in COVID-19. Study-level background: Acute-phase and convalescent COVID-19 samples originated in the United States, Italy and Spain.

Authors' methods: How many nucleated cells were present was estimated from reference gene primer amplification. Assay: immunoSEQ multiplex PCR; the TCRdb copy retains only in-frame clones and omits some. The V and J calls and clone size are taken from that table; D and trimming were inferred from the DNA. The sample consists of some 150,000 clones, 79% of them appearing once. Sequenced input: peripheral blood. The chain links TRBV28 to TRBJ2-1; D possibly corresponds to TRBD2 (6 bases). This sequence originates from a woman aged 65 to 85 with COVID-19, enrolled during active disease. The CDR3 nucleotides read TGTGCCAGCAGTAAGGGACTCCGAACCGGCCATGAGCAGTTCTTC. Amino acid sequence: CASSKGLRTGHEQFF.